The clone carrying this T cell receptor beta chain was seen ten or more times. The data stem from a study of Graves' ophthalmopathy and Graves' hyperthyroidism. Study summary: Sampling took place at initial diagnosis, with peripheral blood obtained before any treatment.

Clinicians made diagnoses from clinical symptoms, serum thyroxine, TRAb, thyroid ultrasound and orbital computed tomography. The study amplified TCR beta CDR3 regions using RNA transcripts. The workflow started with a first-round RT-PCR run with HTBI primers and then moved on to a second-round multiplex PCR. TCRdb passed the multiplex PCR reads through MiXCR, listing each CDR3 protein once. The sample holds some 380,000 distinct CDR3 sequences, less than 20% seen once. This TCR came from a woman between 18 and 30 years old with stable Graves' hyperthyroidism. What was sequenced was peripheral blood.

The CDR3 DNA follows: TGTGCCAGCAGTCATCCTTGGACCAGGAAAAGTTTTGGAAACACCATATATTTT. The encoded protein is CASSHPWTRKSFGNTIYF. This chain uses TRBV27 with TRBJ1-3, with no clear D. Germline CDR1 and CDR2: MNHEY and SMNVEV (reference sequence). Trimming pared 5 bases from V and 3 bases from J, leaving 23 bases between. The CDR3 runs 18 residues.